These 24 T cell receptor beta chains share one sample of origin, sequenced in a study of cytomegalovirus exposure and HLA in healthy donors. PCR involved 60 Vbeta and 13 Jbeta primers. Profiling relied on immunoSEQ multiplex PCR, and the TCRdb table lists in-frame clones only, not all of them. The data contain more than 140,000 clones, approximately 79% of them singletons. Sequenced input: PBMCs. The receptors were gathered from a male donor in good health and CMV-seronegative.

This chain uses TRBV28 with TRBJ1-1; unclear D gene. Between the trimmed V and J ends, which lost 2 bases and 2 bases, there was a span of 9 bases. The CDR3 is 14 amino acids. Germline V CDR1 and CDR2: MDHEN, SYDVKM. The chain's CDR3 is CASSLPQSNTEAFF. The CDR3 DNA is TGTGCCAGCAGTTTACCCCAGTCTAACACTGAAGCTTTCTTT.

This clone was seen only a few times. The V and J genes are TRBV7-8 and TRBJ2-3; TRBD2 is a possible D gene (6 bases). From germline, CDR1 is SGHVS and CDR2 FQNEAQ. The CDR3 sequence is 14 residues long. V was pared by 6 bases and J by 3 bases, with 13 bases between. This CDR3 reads CASRPPGATDTQYF. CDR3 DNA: TGTGCCAGCAGGCCACCGGGAGCTACAGATACGCAGTATTTT.

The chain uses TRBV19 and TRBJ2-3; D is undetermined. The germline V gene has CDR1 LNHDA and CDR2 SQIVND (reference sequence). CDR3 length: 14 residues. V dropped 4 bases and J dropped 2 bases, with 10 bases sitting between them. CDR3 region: CASSNLRITDTQYF. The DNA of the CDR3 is TGTGCCAGTAGTAATTTGCGGATCACAGATACGCAGTATTTT.

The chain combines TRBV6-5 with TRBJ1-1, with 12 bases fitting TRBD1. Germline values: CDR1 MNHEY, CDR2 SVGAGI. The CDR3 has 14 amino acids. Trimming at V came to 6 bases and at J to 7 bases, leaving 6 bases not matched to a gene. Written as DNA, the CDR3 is TGTGCCAGCAGGACCGGGACAGGGGGCTTTGAAGCTTTCTTT. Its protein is CASRTGTGGFEAFF.

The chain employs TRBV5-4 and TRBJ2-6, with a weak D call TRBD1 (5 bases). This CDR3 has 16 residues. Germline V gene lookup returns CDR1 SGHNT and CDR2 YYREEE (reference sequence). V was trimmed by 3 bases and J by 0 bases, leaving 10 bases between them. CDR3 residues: CASSWGWVSGANVLTF. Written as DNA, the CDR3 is TGTGCCAGCAGCTGGGGCTGGGTCTCTGGGGCCAACGTCCTGACTTTC.

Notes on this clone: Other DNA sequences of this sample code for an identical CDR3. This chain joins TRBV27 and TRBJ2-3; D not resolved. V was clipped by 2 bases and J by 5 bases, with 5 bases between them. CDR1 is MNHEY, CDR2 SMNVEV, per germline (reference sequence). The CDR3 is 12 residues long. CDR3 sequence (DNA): TGTGCCAGCAGTTTAGGCGGAGATACGCAGTATTTT. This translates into CASSLGGDTQYF.

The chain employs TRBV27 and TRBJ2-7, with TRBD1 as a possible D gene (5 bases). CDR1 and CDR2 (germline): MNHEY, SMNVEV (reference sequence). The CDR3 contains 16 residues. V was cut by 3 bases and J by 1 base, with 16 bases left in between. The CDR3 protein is CASSFSAGPVSYEQYF. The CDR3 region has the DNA TGTGCCAGCAGTTTTTCGGCAGGGCCGGTTTCCTACGAGCAGTACTTC.

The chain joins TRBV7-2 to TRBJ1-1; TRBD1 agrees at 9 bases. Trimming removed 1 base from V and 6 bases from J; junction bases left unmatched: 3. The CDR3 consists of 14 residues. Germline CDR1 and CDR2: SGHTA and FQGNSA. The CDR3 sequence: CASSLGRDRAEAFF. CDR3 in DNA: TGTGCCAGCAGCTTAGGCAGGGACAGGGCTGAAGCTTTCTTT.

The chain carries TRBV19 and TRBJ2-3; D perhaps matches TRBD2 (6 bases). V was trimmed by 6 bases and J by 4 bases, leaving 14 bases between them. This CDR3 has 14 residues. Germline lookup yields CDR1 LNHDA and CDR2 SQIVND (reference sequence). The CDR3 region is CASRPTGVSDTQYF. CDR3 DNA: TGTGCCAGTAGACCTACGGGGGTATCAGATACGCAGTATTTT.

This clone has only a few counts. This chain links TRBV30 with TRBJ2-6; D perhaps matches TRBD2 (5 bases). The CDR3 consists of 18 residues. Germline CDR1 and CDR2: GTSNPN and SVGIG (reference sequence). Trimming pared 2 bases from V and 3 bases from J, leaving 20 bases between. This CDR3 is CAWSLLEGWTYGANVLTF. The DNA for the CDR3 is TGTGCCTGGAGTCTACTTGAGGGTTGGACCTATGGGGCCAACGTCCTGACTTTC.

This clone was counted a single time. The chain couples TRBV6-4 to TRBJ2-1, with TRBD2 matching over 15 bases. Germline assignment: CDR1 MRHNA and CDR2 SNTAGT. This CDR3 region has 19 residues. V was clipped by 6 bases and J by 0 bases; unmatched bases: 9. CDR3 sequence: CASSHQGLAGGHSYNEQFF. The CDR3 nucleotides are TGTGCCAGCAGCCACCAGGGACTAGCGGGGGGCCACTCCTACAATGAGCAGTTCTTC.

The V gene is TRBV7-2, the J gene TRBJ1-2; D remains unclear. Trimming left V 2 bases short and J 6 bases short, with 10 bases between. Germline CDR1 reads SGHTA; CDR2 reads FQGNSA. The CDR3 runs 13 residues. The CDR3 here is CASSLNREHGYTF. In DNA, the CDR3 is TGTGCCAGCAGCTTAAACAGAGAGCATGGCTACACCTTC.

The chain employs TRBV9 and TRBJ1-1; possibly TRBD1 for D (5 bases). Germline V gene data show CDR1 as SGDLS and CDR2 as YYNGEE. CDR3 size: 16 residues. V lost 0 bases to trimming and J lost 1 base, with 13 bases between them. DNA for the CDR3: TGTGCCAGCAGCGTAGGCCTGGGGGAGGGGAACACTGAAGCTTTCTTT. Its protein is CASSVGLGEGNTEAFF.

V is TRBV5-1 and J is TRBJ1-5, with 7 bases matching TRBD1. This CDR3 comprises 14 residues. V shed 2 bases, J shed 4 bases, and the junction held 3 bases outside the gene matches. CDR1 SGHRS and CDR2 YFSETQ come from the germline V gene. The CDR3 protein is CASSLGTDNQPQHF. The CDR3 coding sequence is TGCGCCAGCAGCTTAGGGACAGATAATCAGCCCCAGCATTTT.

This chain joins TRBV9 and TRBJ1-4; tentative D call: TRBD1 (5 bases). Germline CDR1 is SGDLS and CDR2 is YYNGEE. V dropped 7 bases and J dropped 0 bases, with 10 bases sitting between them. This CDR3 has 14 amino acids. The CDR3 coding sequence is TGTGCCAGCGGGGCTTTTGCAACTAATGAAAAACTGTTTTTT. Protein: CASGAFATNEKLFF. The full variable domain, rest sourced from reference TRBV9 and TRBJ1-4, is DSGVTQTPKHLITATGQRVTLRCSPRSGDLSVYWYQQSLDQGLQFLIQYYNGEERAKGNILERFSAQQFPDLHSELNLSSLELGDSALYFCASGAFATNEKLFFGSGTQLSVL.

CDR3 sequence: CASSIMSGTGYEQYF. The CDR3 DNA sequence: TGTGCCAGTAGTATCATGAGCGGGACGGGCTACGAGCAGTACTTC. This chain links TRBV19 with TRBJ2-7, with TRBD2 identical over 7 bases. V was pared by 3 bases and J by 3 bases, with 8 bases of the junction left unmatched. The CDR3 is 15 residues long. Germline V gene sequence: CDR1 LNHDA, CDR2 SQIVND (reference sequence).

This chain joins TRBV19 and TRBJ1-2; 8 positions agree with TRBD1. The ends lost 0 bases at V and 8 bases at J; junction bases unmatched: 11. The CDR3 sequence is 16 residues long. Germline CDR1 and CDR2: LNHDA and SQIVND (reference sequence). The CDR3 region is CASSIDRAGGVRGYTF. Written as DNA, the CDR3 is TGTGCCAGTAGTATAGATCGTGCAGGGGGCGTGCGGGGCTACACCTTC.

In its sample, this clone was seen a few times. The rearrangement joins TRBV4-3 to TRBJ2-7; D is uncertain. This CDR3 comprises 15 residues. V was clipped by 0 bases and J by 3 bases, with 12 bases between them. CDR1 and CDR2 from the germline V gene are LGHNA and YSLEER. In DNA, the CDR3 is TGCGCCAGCAGCCAAGATGAGTACAGCCTCTACGAGCAGTACTTC. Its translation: CASSQDEYSLYEQYF.

The CDR3 loop reads CASSVGFIAYEQYF. DNA for the CDR3: TGTGCCAGCAGTGTCGGGTTCATTGCCTACGAGCAGTACTTC. V gene TRBV6-1 combines with J gene TRBJ2-7; D ambiguous. V shed 4 bases and J shed 2 bases, with 12 bases lying between them. The CDR3 has 14 amino acids. Germline CDR1 and CDR2: MNHNS and SASEGT.

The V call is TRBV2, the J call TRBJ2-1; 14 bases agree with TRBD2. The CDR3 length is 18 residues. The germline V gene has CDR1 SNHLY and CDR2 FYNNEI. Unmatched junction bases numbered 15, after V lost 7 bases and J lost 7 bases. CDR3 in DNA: TGTGCCAGCATTACCCCTCCGGGACTAGCGGGGGAGAAGAATGAGCAGTTCTTC. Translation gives CASITPPGLAGEKNEQFF.

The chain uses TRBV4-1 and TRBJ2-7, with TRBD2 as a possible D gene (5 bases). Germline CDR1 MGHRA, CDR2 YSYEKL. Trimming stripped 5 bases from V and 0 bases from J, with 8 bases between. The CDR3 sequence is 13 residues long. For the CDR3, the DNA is TGCGCCAGCAGCTCTAGCACCTCCTACGAGCAGTACTTC. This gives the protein CASSSSTSYEQYF.

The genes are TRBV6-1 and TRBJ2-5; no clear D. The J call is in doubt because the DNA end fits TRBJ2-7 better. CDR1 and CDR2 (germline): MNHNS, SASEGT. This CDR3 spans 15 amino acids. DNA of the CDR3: TGTGCCAGCAGTGAACTTTCGGTCCACCACTACGAGCAGTACTTC. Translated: CASSELSVHHYEQYF.

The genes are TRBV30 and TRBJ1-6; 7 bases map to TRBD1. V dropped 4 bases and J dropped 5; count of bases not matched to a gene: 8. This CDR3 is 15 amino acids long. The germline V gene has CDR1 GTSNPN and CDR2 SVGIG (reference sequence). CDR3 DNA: TGTGCCTGGATCTTAAGGGACAGCCATAATTCACCCCTCCACTTT. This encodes CAWILRDSHNSPLHF.

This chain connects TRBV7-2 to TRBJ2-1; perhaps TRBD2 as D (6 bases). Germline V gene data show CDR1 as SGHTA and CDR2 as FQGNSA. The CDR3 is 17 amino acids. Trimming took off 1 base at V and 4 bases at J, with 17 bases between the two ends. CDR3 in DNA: TGTGCCAGCAGCTTAGTAGCTGGGGGGTTAGGGTACAATGAGCAGTTCTTC. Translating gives CASSLVAGGLGYNEQFF.